The 26 T cell receptor beta chains presented below share a single source sample, sequenced in a study of blood T cell repertoires in COVID-19. Measured with immunoSEQ multiplex PCR; TCRdb has only the in-frame clones, and not every one. Of 40,000 to 50,000 clones in the sample, around 86% are singletons; the top ten hold around 45%. The specimen sequenced was peripheral blood. The receptors originated from a woman at least 80 years old with acute or convalescent COVID-19.

The rearrangement uses TRBV11-3 and TRBJ2-3, with D possibly matching TRBD1 (5 bases). Germline V gene data show CDR1 as SGHNT and CDR2 as YENEEA. Trimming cost V 4 bases and J 0 bases, with 17 bases left between them. This CDR3 is 17 amino acids long. DNA of the CDR3: TGTGCCAGCAGCTCCCGCCAGGGAAGAGCTAGCACAGATACGCAGTATTTT. This translates into CASSSRQGRASTDTQYF.

This chain joins TRBV12-3 or TRBV12-4 and TRBJ1-2; no clear D gene. V gave up 1 base and J gave up 10 bases, with 7 bases separating them. The CDR3 has 11 residues. CDR3 loop: CASSLGGLYTF. The CDR3 bases are TGTGCCAGCAGTTTAGGAGGGCTCTACACCTTC.

This clone has at least ten counts. This chain links TRBV20-1 with TRBJ1-1; no firm D call. This CDR3 has 11 residues. The germline V and J ends were trimmed by 5 bases and 1 base, with 5 bases remaining between them. Germline assignment: CDR1 DFQATT and CDR2 SNEGSKA (reference sequence). CDR3 nucleotide sequence: TGCAGTGCTGAGAAGAACACTGAAGCTTTCTTT. Translated, it gives CSAEKNTEAFF.

V gene TRBV2 combines with J gene TRBJ1-2; D uncertain. Germline-derived CDR1 and CDR2 are SNHLY and FYNNEI. This CDR3 comprises 13 residues. Trimming stripped 3 bases from V and 11 bases from J, with 16 bases between. CDR3 DNA sequence: TGTGCCAGCAGTGAGGGAGGTCAGTACAGTTACACCTTC. Translated, it gives CASSEGGQYSYTF.

The V gene is TRBV12-3 or TRBV12-4, the J gene TRBJ2-3; the D is unclear. This CDR3 has 13 amino acids. V was shortened by 3 bases and J by 5 bases, with 9 bases between the two germline ends. Here the CDR3 reads CASSFSGGDTQYF. The CDR3 nucleotides are TGTGCCAGCAGTTTTTCGGGTGGAGATACGCAGTATTTT.

This chain joins TRBV7-8 and TRBJ2-5, with 7 bases matching TRBD1. The CDR3 sequence is 17 residues long. Germline V lookup: CDR1 SGHVS, CDR2 FQNEAQ. Losses at the gene ends were 5 bases for V and 4 bases for J; bases not matched to a gene: 16. CDR3 coding DNA: TGTGCCAGCAGCCTTACCCCGACAGGGTTAGGCCGAGAGACCCAGTACTTC. Encoded protein: CASSLTPTGLGRETQYF.

Here the CDR3 reads CASSLAMSGEMNGELFF. The CDR3 DNA reads as TGCGCCAGCAGCTTGGCCATGTCAGGGGAAATGAACGGGGAGCTGTTTTTT. This sequence joins TRBV5-1 and TRBJ2-2; TRBD1 is a possible D gene (6 bases). Looked up from germline, CDR1 is SGHRS and CDR2 is YFSETQ. CDR3 length: 17 residues. V shed 0 bases and J shed 7 bases, with 19 bases lying between them.

The chain recombines TRBV7-2 with TRBJ2-3; TRBD2 matches at 14 bases. The length of the CDR3 is 16 residues. J gave up 5 bases and V 5 bases, and 6 bases lay outside the gene matches. CDR1 and CDR2 (germline): SGHTA, FQGNSA. The CDR3 DNA follows: TGTGCCAGCAGCCCGACTAGCGGGGGGGCCAGAGATACGCAGTATTTT. Translated, it gives CASSPTSGGARDTQYF.

The chain carries TRBV28 and TRBJ1-2; tentative D call: TRBD1 (6 bases). V lost 6 bases and J 4 bases, leaving 15 bases between the germline ends. The CDR3 totals 14 residues. Germline loops: CDR1 MDHEN, CDR2 SYDVKM. The CDR3, as DNA: TGTGCCAGCAGCCCGAACGGGGGGGCCTATGGCTACACCTTC. Its protein is CASSPNGGAYGYTF.

This clone came up many times. The chain uses TRBV4-2 and TRBJ1-5; no clear D gene. Germline CDR1 is LGHNA and CDR2 is YNFKEQ. The V end was cut by 4 bases, the J end by 5 bases, with 12 bases between. CDR3 length: 14 residues. CDR3 amino acids: CASSPTVSYQPQHF. CDR3 in DNA: TGTGCCAGCAGCCCGACTGTATCTTATCAGCCCCAGCATTTT.

The chain links TRBV2 to TRBJ1-2; no clear D. CDR1 and CDR2 (germline): SNHLY, FYNNEI. The CDR3 extends over 15 amino acids. Trimming shortened V by 3 bases and J by 6 bases, and 17 bases separated the two germline ends. CDR3 DNA: TGTGCCAGCAGTGATAACGGGGTCTTGACTAATGGCTACACCTTC. Encoded protein: CASSDNGVLTNGYTF.

This clone was observed a single time. The V and J genes are TRBV28 and TRBJ1-2; 7 bases fit TRBD1. The CDR3 length is 15 residues. CDR1 MDHEN and CDR2 SYDVKM come from the germline V gene. The ends lost 5 bases at V and 8 bases at J; junction bases unmatched: 14. CDR3 DNA sequence: TGTGCCAGCAGTGTAACAGGGGTGGGTTCGTCCGGCTACACCTTC. This codes for CASSVTGVGSSGYTF.

The genes are TRBV4-1 and TRBJ1-1; TRBD1 might be the D (5 bases). The V end was cut by 2 bases, the J end by 3 bases, with 10 bases between. CDR3 length equals 14 residues. Germline-derived CDR1 and CDR2 are MGHRA and YSYEKL. The CDR3 nucleotides read TGCGCCAGCAGCCAATTCAGGGTCGACACTGAAGCTTTCTTT. Translated: CASSQFRVDTEAFF.

V gene TRBV18 combines with J gene TRBJ2-2; D is unresolved. This CDR3 has 16 amino acids. Germline CDR1 reads KGHSH; CDR2 reads LQKENI. With 4 bases removed from V and 5 bases from J, the gap between germline ends came to 17 bases. The CDR3 DNA follows: TGTGCCAGCTCACGGTCCAATAGAGCCGCGACCGGGGAGCTGTTTTTT. Protein: CASSRSNRAATGELFF.

This clone was observed once. The chain couples TRBV4-1 to TRBJ2-2, with D perhaps TRBD1 (5 bases). The CDR3 extends over 16 amino acids. The V gene lost 0 bases and the J gene lost 3 bases, with 11 bases spanning the gap. The germline gives CDR1 MGHRA, CDR2 YSYEKL. For the CDR3, the DNA is TGCGCCAGCAGCCAAGAGGTACCAGGGTACACCGGGGAGCTGTTTTTT. Its protein product is CASSQEVPGYTGELFF.

The chain links TRBV20-1 to TRBJ2-4; D perhaps matches TRBD2 (6 bases). Trimming left V 3 bases short and J 8 bases short, with 23 bases between. This CDR3 is built from 16 residues. CDR1 and CDR2 from the germline V gene are DFQATT and SNEGSKA (reference sequence). The CDR3 DNA reads TGCAGTGCTAGTTGGGTTGGCAGGGACTTCAAGGACATTCAGTACTTC. Its protein is CSASWVGRDFKDIQYF.

This sequence joins TRBV6-5 and TRBJ1-1, with D possibly TRBD1 on 5 matching bases. Trimming shortened V by 6 bases and J by 0 bases, and 14 bases separated the two germline ends. Germline loops: CDR1 MNHEY, CDR2 SVGAGI. CDR3 length equals 15 residues. CDR3 in DNA: TGTGCCAGCAGGACGGGGGTGACAGTGAACACTGAAGCTTTCTTT. Translation gives CASRTGVTVNTEAFF.

This clone occurred once. The chain has TRBV11-2 and TRBJ2-7, with 7 bases identical to TRBD1. The CDR3 is 14 residues long. Trimming cost V 0 bases and J 7 bases; bases outside gene matches: 6. Germline CDR1 SGHAT, CDR2 FQNNGV. CDR3: CASSLETGTWEQYF. The CDR3 nucleotides read TGTGCCAGCAGCTTAGAGACAGGGACCTGGGAGCAGTACTTC.

A few counts support this clone. This specimen includes other DNA sequences encoding the same CDR3. The chain recombines TRBV15 with TRBJ1-6, with a weak D call TRBD1 (5 bases). Trimming took 0 bases from V and 8 from J, leaving 11 bases between them. This CDR3 is 15 amino acids long. Germline CDR1 is LNHNV and CDR2 is YYDKDF (reference sequence). The CDR3 is CATSRDRGQHSPLHF. In DNA, the CDR3 is TGTGCCACCAGCAGAGATAGGGGTCAGCATTCACCCCTCCACTTT. Filled out from reference TRBV15 and TRBJ1-6, the complete variable domain reads DAMVIQNPRYQVTQFGKPVTLSCSQTLNHNVMYWYQQKSSQAPKLLFHYYDKDFNNEADTPDNFQSRRPNTSFCFLDIRSPGLGDTAMYLCATSRDRGQHSPLHFGNGTRLTVT.

This clone was counted ten times or more. V is TRBV3-1 (or the pseudogene TRBV3-2) and J is TRBJ1-1; D ambiguous. The germline CDR1 and CDR2 sequences are LGHDT and YNNKEL (reference sequence). This CDR3 spans 14 amino acids. The V end lost 1 base, the J end lost 3 bases, and 9 bases lay between the germline ends. Written as DNA, the CDR3 is TGTGCCAGCAGCCAAGCGTCGGTGGACACTGAAGCTTTCTTT. It translates to CASSQASVDTEAFF.

The rearrangement uses TRBV7-9 and TRBJ1-5, with 8 positions matching TRBD1. Germline V lookup: CDR1 SEHNR, CDR2 FQNEAQ (reference sequence). With V trimmed by 5 bases and J by 5 bases, 5 bases remained unmatched. The CDR3 has 14 residues. DNA of the CDR3: TGTGCCAGCAGCCCCGGACAGGGTCATCAGCCCCAGCATTTT. Translating gives CASSPGQGHQPQHF.

The chain has TRBV10-3 and TRBJ2-3, with D perhaps matching TRBD2 (5 bases). Trimming pared 0 bases from V and 4 bases from J, leaving 14 bases between. Germline V lookup: CDR1 ENHRY, CDR2 SYGVKD. The CDR3 contains 16 residues. The CDR3 reads CAISESQLSGADTQYF. The CDR3 coding sequence is TGTGCCATCAGTGAGTCTCAATTAAGCGGAGCAGATACGCAGTATTTT.

This chain uses TRBV18 with TRBJ1-1, with 8 bases lining up with TRBD1. CDR1 and CDR2 from the germline V gene are KGHSH and LQKENI. This CDR3 spans 13 amino acids. Trimming cost V 3 bases and J 8 bases; bases outside gene matches: 5. This CDR3 reads CASSPDRVSEAFF. The DNA of the CDR3 is TGTGCCAGCTCACCGGACAGGGTCTCCGAAGCTTTCTTT.

This clone has more than one count but fewer than ten. Other DNA sequences of this sample code for an identical CDR3. This chain joins TRBV5-4 and TRBJ2-5, with 8 bases lining up with TRBD1. Germline CDR1 is SGHNT and CDR2 is YYREEE (reference sequence). V was pared by 2 bases and J by 1 base, with 4 bases of the junction left unmatched. The CDR3 extends over 15 amino acids. The CDR3 DNA is TGTGCCAGCAGCTTTGACAGGGGCTTCCAAGAGACCCAGTACTTC. Protein: CASSFDRGFQETQYF.

This rearrangement joins TRBV5-6 to TRBJ2-5, with 11 bases that match TRBD2. The V and J ends lost 2 bases and 4 bases, in that order; junction bases with no gene match: 4. This CDR3 region has 15 residues. In germline, CDR1 is SGHDT, CDR2 YYEEEE. For the CDR3, the DNA is TGTGCCAGCAGCTTCCTAGCGGGGGGATCAGAGACCCAGTACTTC. It specifies CASSFLAGGSETQYF.

The rearrangement joins TRBV19 to TRBJ1-6; D unclear. Germline V CDR1 and CDR2: LNHDA, SQIVND (reference sequence). V lost 7 bases, J lost 8 bases, and 18 bases lay in between. CDR3 length: 15 residues. This CDR3 is CASTLGGSADSPLHF. CDR3 DNA sequence: TGTGCCAGTACCCTGGGAGGTAGTGCGGATTCACCCCTCCACTTT. Together with reference TRBV19 and TRBJ1-6, the CDR3 gives the full variable domain: DGGITQSPKYLFRKEGQNVTLSCEQNLNHDAMYWYRQDPGQGLRLIYYSQIVNDFQKGDIAEGYSVSREKKESFPLTVTSAQKNPTAFYLCASTLGGSADSPLHFGNGTRLTVT.